This T cell receptor beta chain was recorded in a study of blood T cells in healthy people across ages. A J-beta primer mix and a sample-barcoded 5' primer were used in a second PCR of roughly 6 to 11 cycles. Any given sample supplied a minimum of 2.5 million CDR3-containing paired-end reads. TCRdb itself ran the 5' RACE reads through MiXCR, one entry per CDR3 protein. Altogether about 1,800,000 distinct CDR3 sequences are present, about 28% being singletons, with the ten largest covering 7.7%. The germline gives CDR1 SGHKS, CDR2 YYEKEE (reference sequence). The CDR3 runs 17 residues. Unmatched junction bases numbered 12, after V lost 2 bases and J lost 5 bases. Drawing of peripheral blood yielded roughly 10 milliliters from each donor. Isolation yielded PBMCs, at least 6 million per sample, in every case. A minimum of 5 micrograms of total RNA was extracted per sample. This clonotype was counted a few times.

The receptor's source is a woman aged 25 to 39 in good health. Sequencing was carried out using blood. This chain connects TRBV5-5 to TRBJ2-5, with 10 bases that match TRBD2. The CDR3 nucleotides read TGTGCCAGCAGCTTCATAGCGGGAGGCTCGTGGGGGGAGACCCAGTACTTC. This translates into CASSFIAGGSWGETQYF.